A selection of T cell receptor beta chains follows, all from one sample in a study of T cells in Graves' hyperthyroidism and ophthalmopathy. One entry per CDR3 protein results from TCRdb running MiXCR on the multiplex PCR reads. The table lists 350,000 to 400,000 distinct CDR3 sequences, around 13% of them singletons. Sequencing input: blood. The receptors come from a woman aged 55-75 years with Graves' hyperthyroidism. Both conserved end residues are part of each CDR3. A D gene is named only where the DNA matches it firmly. Not all rows give a size; the values are once, few, many and, for expanded clones, a class.

>TRBV27|few|TRBJ1-4|.
TGTGCCAGCAGTTTATGGGGCCCTACTGAAAAACTGTTTTTT
CASSLWGPTEKLFF
>TRBV29-1|.|TRBJ2-5|.
TGCAGCGTTGAAGAAAGTCGGCGCTGGGGGACCCAGTACTTC
CSVEESRRWGTQYF
>TRBV6-1|.|TRBJ2-7|.
TGTGCCAGCGGGGGGCCGGGATACTACGAGCAGTACTTC
CASGGPGYYEQYF
>TRBV20-1|many|TRBJ2-7|TRBD1
TGCAGTGCCATCAACAGGGGGCTTAGCTCCTACGAGCAGTACTTC
CSAINRGLSSYEQYF
>TRBV7-8|.|TRBJ2-4|.
TGTGCCAGCAGCTTAGCGGAAGACAGGAACATTCAGTACTTC
CASSLAEDRNIQYF
>TRBV5-1|many|TRBJ2-7|TRBD2
TGCGCCAGCGGATTTAGCGGGAGGGCCCGCGAGCAGTACTTC
CASGFSGRAREQYF
>TRBV5-1|.|TRBJ2-7|.
TGCGCCAGCAGCTCTGGGGGGACCGCCAGCTCCTACGAGCAGTACTTC
CASSSGGTASSYEQYF
>TRBV6-1|many|TRBJ2-6|.
TGTGCCAGCAAGGCAGTAAGCTCTGGGGCCAACGTCCTGACTTTC
CASKAVSSGANVLTF
>TRBV2|many|TRBJ1-4|.
TGTGCCAGCAGTCTAACCGGGACACCTAATGAAAAACTGTTTTTT
CASSLTGTPNEKLFF
>TRBV19|.|TRBJ1-6|.
TGTGCCAGTAGTCCATTACCTTTTGGGGGCTGGAATAATTCACCCCTCCACTTT
CASSPLPFGGWNNSPLHF
>TRBV27|.|TRBJ2-7|TRBD2
TGTGCCATCCGAGCGGGAGGGTTCTACGAGCAGTACTTC
CAIRAGGFYEQYF
>TRBV20-1|many|TRBJ2-3|.
TGCAGTGCTGTTTGGGGGGGCCAAATGTTTGATACGCAGTATTTT
CSAVWGGQMFDTQYF
>TRBV27|few|TRBJ2-7|TRBD1
TGTGCCAGCGCGAGGGACAGGGCCTACGAGCAGTACTTC
CASARDRAYEQYF
>TRBV6-1|many|TRBJ2-5|TRBD2
TGTGCCAGCACCGAGACTAGCGGGAGGCCGGCTGTGGAGACCCAGTACTTC
CASTETSGRPAVETQYF
>TRBV19|.|TRBJ1-1|.
TGTGCCAGTAGCCTAACAACTAACACTGAAGCTTTCTTT
CASSLTTNTEAFF
>TRBV5-6|few|TRBJ2-7|.
TGTGCCAGCAGCGACAGAAGCTACGAGCAGTACTTC
CASSDRSYEQYF
>TRBV2|many|TRBJ2-1|.
TGTGCCAGCAAGGAAGGAACATACAATGAGCAGTTCTTC
CASKEGTYNEQFF